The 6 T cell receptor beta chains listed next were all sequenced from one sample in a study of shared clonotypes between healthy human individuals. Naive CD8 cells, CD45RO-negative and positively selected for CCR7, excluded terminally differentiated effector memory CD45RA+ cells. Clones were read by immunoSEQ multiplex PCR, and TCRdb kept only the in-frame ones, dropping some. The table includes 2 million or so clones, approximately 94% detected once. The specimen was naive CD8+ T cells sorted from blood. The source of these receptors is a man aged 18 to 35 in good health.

This chain's CDR3 is CASSQTSSPGGFLNEQFF. CDR3 nucleotide sequence: TGTGCCAGCAGCCAGACTTCCTCTCCGGGGGGGTTTCTCAATGAGCAGTTCTTC. This sequence joins TRBV4-2 and TRBJ2-1, with 8 positions matching TRBD2. Per the germline V gene, CDR1 is LGHNA and CDR2 is YNFKEQ. The V gene end was trimmed by 3 bases and the J gene end by 6 bases; junction bases not matched to a gene: 16. The CDR3 has 18 amino acids.

CDR3 nucleotide sequence: TGCGCCAGCAGTGCCCTGCACGGGGCTGAAGCTTTCTTT. It yields the protein CASSALHGAEAFF. This sequence joins TRBV10-1 and TRBJ1-1; no definite D call. V gave up 4 bases and J gave up 6 bases, with 12 bases separating them. This CDR3 region has 13 residues. The germline gives CDR1 WNHNN, CDR2 SYGVQD (reference sequence).

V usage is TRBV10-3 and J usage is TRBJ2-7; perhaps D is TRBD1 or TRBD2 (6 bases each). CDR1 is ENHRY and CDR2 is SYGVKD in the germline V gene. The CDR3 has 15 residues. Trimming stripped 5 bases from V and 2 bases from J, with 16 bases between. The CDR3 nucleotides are TGTGCCATCAGTCAGGAGGGGGGAGCAGCCTACGAGCAGTACTTC. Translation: CAISQEGGAAYEQYF.

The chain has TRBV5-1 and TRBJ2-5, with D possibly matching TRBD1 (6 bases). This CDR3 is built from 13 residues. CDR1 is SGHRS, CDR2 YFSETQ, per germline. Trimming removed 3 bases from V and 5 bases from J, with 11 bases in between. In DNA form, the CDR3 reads TGCGCCAGCAGCTGGACAGTTTCGGAGACCCAGTACTTC. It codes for CASSWTVSETQYF.

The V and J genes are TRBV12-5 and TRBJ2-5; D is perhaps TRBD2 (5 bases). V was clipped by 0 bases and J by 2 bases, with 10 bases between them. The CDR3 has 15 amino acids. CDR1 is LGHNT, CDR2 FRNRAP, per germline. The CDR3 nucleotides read TGTGCTAGTGGTTTGGTACCGGGAACACAAGAGACCCAGTACTTC. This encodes CASGLVPGTQETQYF.

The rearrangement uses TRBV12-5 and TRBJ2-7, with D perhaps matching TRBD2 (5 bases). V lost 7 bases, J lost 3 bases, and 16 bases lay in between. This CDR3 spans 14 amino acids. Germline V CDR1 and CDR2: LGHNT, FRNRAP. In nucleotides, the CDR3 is TGTGCTAGTGCGGTGGGAGAGGCAATCTACGAGCAGTACTTC. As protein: CASAVGEAIYEQYF.